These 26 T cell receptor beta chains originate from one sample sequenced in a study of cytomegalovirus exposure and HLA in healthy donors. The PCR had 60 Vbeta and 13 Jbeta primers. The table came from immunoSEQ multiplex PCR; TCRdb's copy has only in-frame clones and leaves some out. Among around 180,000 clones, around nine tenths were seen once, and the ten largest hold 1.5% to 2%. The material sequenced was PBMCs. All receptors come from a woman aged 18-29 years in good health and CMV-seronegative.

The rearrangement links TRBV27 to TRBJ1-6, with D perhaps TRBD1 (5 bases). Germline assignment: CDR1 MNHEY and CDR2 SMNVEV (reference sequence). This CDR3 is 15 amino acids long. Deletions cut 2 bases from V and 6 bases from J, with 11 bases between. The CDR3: CASSLASGPNSPLHF. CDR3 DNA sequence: TGTGCCAGCAGTTTAGCATCAGGGCCTAATTCACCCCTCCACTTT.

The CDR3 bases are TGTGCCAGCAGCCTAGAACCCGGGGGCTACACCTTC. This codes for CASSLEPGGYTF. The gene calls are TRBV7-9 and TRBJ1-2; D unclear. The CDR3 is made up of 12 amino acids. Trimming took 5 bases from V and 8 from J, leaving 12 bases between them. CDR1 and CDR2 from the germline V gene are SEHNR and FQNEAQ (reference sequence).

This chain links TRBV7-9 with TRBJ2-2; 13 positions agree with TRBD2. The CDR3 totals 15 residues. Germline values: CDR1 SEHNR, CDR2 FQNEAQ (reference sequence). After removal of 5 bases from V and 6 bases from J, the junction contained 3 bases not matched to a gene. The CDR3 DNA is TGTGCCAGCAGCACTAGCGGGGGGGCGCCCGGGGAGCTGTTTTTT. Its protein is CASSTSGGAPGELFF.

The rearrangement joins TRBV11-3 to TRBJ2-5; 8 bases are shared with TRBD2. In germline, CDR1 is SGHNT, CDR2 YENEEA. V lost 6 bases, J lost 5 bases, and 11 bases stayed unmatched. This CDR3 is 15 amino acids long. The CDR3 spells CASRSPRLASETQYF. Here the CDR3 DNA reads TGTGCCAGCAGGTCTCCGAGACTAGCGAGCGAGACCCAGTACTTC.

In nucleotides, the CDR3 is TGCGCCAGCAGCTCACAGGGTCTCACTGAAGCTTTCTTT. Translated, it gives CASSSQGLTEAFF. The rearrangement uses TRBV5-1 and TRBJ1-1; D might be TRBD1 (6 bases). The germline V gene encodes CDR1 SGHRS and CDR2 YFSETQ. This CDR3 contains 13 residues. Trimming removed 3 bases at V and 4 bases at J, with 10 bases between.

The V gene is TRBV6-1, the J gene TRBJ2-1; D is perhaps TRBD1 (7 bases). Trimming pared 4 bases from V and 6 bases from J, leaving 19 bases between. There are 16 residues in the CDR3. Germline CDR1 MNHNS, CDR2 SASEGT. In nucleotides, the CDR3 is TGTGCCAGCAGTGCGCCCGGGACAGCCGGGGGCAATGAGCAGTTCTTC. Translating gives CASSAPGTAGGNEQFF.

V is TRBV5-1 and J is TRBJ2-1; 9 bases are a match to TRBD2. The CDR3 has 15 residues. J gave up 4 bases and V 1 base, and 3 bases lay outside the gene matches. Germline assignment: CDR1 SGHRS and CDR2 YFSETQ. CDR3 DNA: TGCGCCAGCAGCTTGATAGCGGGGGCTTACAATGAGCAGTTCTTC. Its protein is CASSLIAGAYNEQFF.

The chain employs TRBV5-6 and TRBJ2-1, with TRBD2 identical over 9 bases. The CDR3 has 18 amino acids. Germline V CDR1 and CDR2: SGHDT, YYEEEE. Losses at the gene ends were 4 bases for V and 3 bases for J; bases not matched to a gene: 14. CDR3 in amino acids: CASSPLLLSGGYYNEQFF. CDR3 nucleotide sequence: TGTGCCAGCAGCCCGTTGTTGTTAAGCGGGGGGTACTACAATGAGCAGTTCTTC.

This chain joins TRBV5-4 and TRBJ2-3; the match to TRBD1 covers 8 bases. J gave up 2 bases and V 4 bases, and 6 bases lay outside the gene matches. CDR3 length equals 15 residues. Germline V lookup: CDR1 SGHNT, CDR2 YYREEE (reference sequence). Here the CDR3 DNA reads TGTGCCAGCAGCCGAGACAGGGGATTCACAGATACGCAGTATTTT. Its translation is CASSRDRGFTDTQYF. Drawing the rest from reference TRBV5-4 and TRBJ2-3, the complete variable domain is ETGVTQSPTHLIKTRGQQVTLRCSSQSGHNTVSWYQQALGQGPQFIFQYYREEENGRGNFPPRFSGLQFPNYSSELNVNALELDDSALYLCASSRDRGFTDTQYFGPGTRLTVL.

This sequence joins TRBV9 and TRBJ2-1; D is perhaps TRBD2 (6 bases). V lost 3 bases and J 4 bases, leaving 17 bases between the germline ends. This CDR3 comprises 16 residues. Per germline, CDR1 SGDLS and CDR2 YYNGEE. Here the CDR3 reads CASSEGPPGLYNEQFF. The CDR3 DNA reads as TGTGCCAGCAGCGAGGGGCCCCCGGGACTTTACAATGAGCAGTTCTTC.

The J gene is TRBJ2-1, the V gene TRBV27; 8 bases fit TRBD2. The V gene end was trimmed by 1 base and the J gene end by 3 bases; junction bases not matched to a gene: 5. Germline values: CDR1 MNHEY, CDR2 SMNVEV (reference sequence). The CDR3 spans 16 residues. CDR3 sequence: CASSLLGSGVYNEQFF. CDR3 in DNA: TGTGCCAGCAGTTTATTGGGTAGCGGGGTCTACAATGAGCAGTTCTTC.

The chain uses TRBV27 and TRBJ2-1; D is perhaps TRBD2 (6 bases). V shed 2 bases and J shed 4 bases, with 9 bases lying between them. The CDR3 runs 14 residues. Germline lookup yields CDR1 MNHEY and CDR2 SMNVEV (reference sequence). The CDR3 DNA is TGTGCCAGCAGTTTACAGCGGGCTTACAATGAGCAGTTCTTC. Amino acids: CASSLQRAYNEQFF.

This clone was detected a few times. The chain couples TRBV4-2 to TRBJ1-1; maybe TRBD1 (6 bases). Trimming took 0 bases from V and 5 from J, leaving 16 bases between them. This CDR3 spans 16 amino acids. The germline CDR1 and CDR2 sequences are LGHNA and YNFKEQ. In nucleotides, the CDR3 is TGTGCCAGCAGCCAAGATAATGTAGGACAGTTGACTGAAGCTTTCTTT. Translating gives CASSQDNVGQLTEAFF.

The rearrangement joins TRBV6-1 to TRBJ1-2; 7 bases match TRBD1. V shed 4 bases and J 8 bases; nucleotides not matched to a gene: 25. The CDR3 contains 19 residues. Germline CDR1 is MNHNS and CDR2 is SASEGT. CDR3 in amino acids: CASSGIGRRTGRFEIGYTF. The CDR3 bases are TGTGCCAGCAGTGGCATTGGTCGGAGGACAGGCCGCTTCGAGATCGGCTACACCTTC.

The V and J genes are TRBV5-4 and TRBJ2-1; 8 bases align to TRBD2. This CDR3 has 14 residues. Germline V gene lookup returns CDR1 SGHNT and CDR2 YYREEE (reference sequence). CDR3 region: CAIGGGSSYNEQFF. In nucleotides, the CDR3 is TGTGCGATCGGGGGGGGGAGCTCCTACAATGAGCAGTTCTTC.

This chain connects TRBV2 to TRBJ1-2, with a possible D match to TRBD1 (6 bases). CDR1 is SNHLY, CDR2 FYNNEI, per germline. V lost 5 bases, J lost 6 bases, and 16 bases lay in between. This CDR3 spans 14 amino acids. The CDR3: CASSNNRDTDGYTF. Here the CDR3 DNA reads TGTGCCAGCAGTAACAACAGGGATACTGATGGCTACACCTTC. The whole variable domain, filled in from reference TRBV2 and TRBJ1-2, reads EPEVTQTPSHQVTQMGQEVILRCVPISNHLYFYWYRQILGQKVEFLVSFYNNEISEKSEIFDDQFSVERPDGSNFTLKIRSTKLEDSAMYFCASSNNRDTDGYTFGSGTRLTVV.

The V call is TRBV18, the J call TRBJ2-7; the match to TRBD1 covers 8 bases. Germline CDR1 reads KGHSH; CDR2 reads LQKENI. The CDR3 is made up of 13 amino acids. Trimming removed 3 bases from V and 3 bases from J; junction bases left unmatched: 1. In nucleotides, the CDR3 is TGTGCCAGCTCACCCGGGACAGGCTACGAGCAGTACTTC. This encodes CASSPGTGYEQYF.

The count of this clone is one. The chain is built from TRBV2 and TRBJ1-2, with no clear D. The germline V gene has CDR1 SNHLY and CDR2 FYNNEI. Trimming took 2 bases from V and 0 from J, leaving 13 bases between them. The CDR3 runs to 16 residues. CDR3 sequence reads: CASSERLDPANYGYTF. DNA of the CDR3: TGTGCCAGCAGTGAACGTCTAGACCCGGCTAACTATGGCTACACCTTC.

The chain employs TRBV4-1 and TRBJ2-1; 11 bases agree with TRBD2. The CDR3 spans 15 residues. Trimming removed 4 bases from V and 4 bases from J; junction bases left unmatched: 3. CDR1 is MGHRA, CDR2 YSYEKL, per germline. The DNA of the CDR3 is TGCGCCAGCAGCCTTCTAGCGGGGGGTTACAATGAGCAGTTCTTC. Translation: CASSLLAGGYNEQFF.

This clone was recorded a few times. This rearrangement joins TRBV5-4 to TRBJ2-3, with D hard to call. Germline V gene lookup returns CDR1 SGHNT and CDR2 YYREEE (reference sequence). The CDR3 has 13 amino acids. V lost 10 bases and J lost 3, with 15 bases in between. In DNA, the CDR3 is TGTGCCGGATTCTTTTCGGGTACAGATACGCAGTATTTT. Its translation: CAGFFSGTDTQYF.

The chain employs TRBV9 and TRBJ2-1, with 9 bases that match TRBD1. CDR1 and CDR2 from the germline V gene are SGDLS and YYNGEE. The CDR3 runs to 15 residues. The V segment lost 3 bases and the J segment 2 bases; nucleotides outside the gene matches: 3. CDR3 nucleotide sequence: TGTGCCAGCAGCGCCCGGGACAGGGCCTACAATGAGCAGTTCTTC. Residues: CASSARDRAYNEQFF.

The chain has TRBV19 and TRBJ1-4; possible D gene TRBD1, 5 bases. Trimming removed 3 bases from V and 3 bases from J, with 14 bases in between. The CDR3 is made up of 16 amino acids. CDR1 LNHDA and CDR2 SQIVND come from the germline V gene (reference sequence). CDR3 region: CASSIVQGEPNEKLFF. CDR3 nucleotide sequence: TGTGCCAGTAGTATCGTGCAGGGTGAGCCTAATGAAAAACTGTTTTTT.

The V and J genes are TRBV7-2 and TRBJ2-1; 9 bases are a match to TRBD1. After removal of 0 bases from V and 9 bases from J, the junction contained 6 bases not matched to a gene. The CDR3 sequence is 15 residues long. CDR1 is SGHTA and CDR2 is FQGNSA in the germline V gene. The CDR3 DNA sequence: TGTGCCAGCAGCTTAGCGTTACAGGGGGCAGGTGAGCAGTTCTTC. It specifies CASSLALQGAGEQFF. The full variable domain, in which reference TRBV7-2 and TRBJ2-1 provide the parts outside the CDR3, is GAGVSQSPSNKVTEKGKDVELRCDPISGHTALYWYRQSLGQGLEFLIYFQGNSAPDKSGLPSDRFSAERTGGSVSTLTIQRTQQEDSAVYLCASSLALQGAGEQFFGPGTRLTVL.

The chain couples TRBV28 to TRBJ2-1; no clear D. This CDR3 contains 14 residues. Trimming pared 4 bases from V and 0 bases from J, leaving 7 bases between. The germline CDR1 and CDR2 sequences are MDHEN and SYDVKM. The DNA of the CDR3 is TGTGCCAGCAGTTCCCCGAGCTCCTACAATGAGCAGTTCTTC. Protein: CASSSPSSYNEQFF. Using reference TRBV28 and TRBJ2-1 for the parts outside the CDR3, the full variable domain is DVKVTQSSRYLVKRTGEKVFLECVQDMDHENMFWYRQDPGLGLRLIYFSYDVKMKEKGDIPEGYSVSREKKERFSLILESASTNQTSMYLCASSSPSSYNEQFFGPGTRLTVL.

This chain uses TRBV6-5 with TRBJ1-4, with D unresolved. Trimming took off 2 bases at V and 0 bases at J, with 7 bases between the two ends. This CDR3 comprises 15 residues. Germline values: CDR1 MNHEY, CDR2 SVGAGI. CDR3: CASSYGGATNEKLFF. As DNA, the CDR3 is TGTGCCAGCAGTTACGGCGGGGCAACTAATGAAAAACTGTTTTTT.

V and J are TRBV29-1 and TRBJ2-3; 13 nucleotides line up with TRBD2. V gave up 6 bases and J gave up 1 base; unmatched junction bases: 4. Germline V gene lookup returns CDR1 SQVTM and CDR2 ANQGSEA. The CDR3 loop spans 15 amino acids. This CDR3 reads CSVDGTSGGTDTQYF. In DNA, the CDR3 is TGCAGCGTCGACGGGACTAGCGGGGGCACAGATACGCAGTATTTT.